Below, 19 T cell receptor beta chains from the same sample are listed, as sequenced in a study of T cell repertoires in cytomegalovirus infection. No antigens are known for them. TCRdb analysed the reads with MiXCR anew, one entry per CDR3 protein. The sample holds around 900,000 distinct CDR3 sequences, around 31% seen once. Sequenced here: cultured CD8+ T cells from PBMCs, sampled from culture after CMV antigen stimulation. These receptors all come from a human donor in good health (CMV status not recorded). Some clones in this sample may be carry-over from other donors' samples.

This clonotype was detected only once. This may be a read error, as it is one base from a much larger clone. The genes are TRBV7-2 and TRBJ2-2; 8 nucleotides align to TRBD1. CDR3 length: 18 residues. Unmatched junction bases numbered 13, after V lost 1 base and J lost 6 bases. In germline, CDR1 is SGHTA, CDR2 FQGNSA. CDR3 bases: TGTACCAGCAGCTTAGTAGGACAGGGACGTCTTGGAGCCGGGGAGCTGTTTTTT. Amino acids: CTSSLVGQGRLGAGELFF.

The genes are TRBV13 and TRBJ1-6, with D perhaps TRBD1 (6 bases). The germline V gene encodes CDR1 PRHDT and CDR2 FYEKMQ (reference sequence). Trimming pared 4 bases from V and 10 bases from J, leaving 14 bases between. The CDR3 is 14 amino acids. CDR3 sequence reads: CASSSSGVRSPLHF. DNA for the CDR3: TGTGCCAGCAGCTCATCAGGGGTTCGCTCACCCCTCCACTTT.

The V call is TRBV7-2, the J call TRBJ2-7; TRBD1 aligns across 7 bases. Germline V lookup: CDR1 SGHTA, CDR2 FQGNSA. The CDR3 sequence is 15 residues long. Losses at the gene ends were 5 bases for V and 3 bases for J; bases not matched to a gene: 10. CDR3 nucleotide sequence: TGTGCCAGCAGCCAGCGACAGGGTTTAATCTACGAGCAGTACTTC. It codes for CASSQRQGLIYEQYF.

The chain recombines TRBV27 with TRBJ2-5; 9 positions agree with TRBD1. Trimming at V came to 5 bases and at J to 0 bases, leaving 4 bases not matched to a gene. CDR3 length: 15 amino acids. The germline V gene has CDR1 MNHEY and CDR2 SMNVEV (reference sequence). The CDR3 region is CASSQTGGHQETQYF. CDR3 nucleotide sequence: TGTGCCAGCAGTCAGACAGGGGGTCACCAAGAGACCCAGTACTTC.

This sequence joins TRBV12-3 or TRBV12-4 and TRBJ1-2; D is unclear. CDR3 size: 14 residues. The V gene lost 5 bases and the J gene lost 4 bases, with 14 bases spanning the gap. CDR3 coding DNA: TGTGCCAGCAGTGAAGCGTCCCCCTTCTATGGCTACACCTTC. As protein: CASSEASPFYGYTF.

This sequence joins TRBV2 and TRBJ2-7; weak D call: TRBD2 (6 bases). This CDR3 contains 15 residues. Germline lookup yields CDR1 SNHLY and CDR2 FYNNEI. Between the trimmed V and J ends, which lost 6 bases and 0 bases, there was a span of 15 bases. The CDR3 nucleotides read TGTGCCAGCAGAGGACCGGGACTCAACTCCTACGAGCAGTACTTC. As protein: CASRGPGLNSYEQYF.

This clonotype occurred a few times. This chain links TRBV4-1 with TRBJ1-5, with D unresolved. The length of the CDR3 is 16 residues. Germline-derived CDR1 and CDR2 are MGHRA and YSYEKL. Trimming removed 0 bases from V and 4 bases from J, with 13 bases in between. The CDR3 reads CASSQEMMGENQPQHF. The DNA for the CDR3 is TGCGCCAGCAGCCAAGAGATGATGGGCGAGAATCAGCCCCAGCATTTT.

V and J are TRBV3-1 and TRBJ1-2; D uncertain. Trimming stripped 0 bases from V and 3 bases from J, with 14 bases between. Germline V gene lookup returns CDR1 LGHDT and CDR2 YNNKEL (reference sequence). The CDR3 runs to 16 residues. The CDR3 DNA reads TGTGCCAGCAGCCAAGATTTGTTTCCAGGATACTATGGCTACACCTTC. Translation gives CASSQDLFPGYYGYTF.

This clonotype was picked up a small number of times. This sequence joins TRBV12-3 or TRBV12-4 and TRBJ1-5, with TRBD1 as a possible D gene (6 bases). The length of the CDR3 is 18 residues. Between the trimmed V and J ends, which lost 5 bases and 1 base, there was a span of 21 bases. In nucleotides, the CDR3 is TGTGCCAGCAGTAGCTCGCAGGGGCGCGGTAGGAGCAATCAGCCCCAGCATTTT. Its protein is CASSSSQGRGRSNQPQHF.

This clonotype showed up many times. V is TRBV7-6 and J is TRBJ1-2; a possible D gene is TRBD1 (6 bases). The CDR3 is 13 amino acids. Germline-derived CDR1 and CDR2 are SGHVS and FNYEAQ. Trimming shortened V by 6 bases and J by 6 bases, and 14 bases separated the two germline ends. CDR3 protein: CASSQGGIHGYTF. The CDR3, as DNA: TGTGCCAGCAGTCAAGGGGGGATACATGGCTACACCTTC.

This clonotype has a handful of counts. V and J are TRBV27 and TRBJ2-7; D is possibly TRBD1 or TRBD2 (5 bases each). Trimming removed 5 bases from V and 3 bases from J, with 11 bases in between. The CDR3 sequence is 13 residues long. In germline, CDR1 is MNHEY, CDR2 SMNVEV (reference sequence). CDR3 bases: TGTGCCAGCAGTAGAGGGGTCCACTACGAGCAGTACTTC. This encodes CASSRGVHYEQYF.

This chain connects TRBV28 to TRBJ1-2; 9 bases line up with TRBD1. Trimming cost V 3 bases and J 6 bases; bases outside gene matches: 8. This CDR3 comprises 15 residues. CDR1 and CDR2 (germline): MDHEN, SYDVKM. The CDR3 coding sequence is TGTGCCAGCAGTTTGTTCGGACAGGGGTTCCATGGCTACACCTTC. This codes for CASSLFGQGFHGYTF.

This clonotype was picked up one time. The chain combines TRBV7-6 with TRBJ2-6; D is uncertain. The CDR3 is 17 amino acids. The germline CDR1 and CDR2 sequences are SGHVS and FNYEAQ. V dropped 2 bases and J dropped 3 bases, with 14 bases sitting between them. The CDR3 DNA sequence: TGTGCCAGCAGCTTAAGTTTACAGCTCTTTGGGGCCAACGTCCTGACTTTC. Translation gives CASSLSLQLFGANVLTF.

The CDR3 coding sequence is TGTGCCAGCAGCCAACCTTCCTGGGGCTACACCTTC. Protein sequence: CASSQPSWGYTF. The V and J genes are TRBV6-5 and TRBJ1-2, with no clear D. Germline CDR1 MNHEY, CDR2 SVGAGI. CDR3 size: 12 residues. V lost 6 bases and J 8 bases, leaving 13 bases between the germline ends.

The CDR3 sequence: CASSVFDRSGNQPQHF. CDR3 bases: TGTGCCAGCAGTGTTTTCGACAGAAGTGGCAATCAGCCCCAGCATTTT. This chain joins TRBV6-1 and TRBJ1-5; possibly TRBD1 for D (5 bases). The germline V gene has CDR1 MNHNS and CDR2 SASEGT. V was cut by 4 bases and J by 2 bases, with 15 bases left in between. The CDR3 contains 16 residues.

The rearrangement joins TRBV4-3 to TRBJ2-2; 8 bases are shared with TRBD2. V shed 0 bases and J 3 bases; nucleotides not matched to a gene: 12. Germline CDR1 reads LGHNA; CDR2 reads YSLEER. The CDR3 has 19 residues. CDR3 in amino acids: CASSQDNRGAGAYTGELFF. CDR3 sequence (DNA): TGCGCCAGCAGCCAAGATAATAGAGGAGCGGGGGCCTACACCGGGGAGCTGTTTTTT.

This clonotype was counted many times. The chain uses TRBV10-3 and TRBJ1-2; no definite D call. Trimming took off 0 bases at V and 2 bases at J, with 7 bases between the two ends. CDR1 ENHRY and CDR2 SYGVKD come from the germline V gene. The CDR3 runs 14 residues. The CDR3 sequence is CAISESTINYGYTF. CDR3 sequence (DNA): TGTGCCATCAGTGAGTCTACAATAAACTATGGCTACACCTTC.

The CDR3 loop is CATLNTGQGLYNEQFF. The CDR3 nucleotides are TGTGCCACGCTCAATACGGGACAGGGTTTATACAATGAGCAGTTCTTC. The chain recombines TRBV19 with TRBJ2-1; the match to TRBD1 covers 9 bases. Germline CDR1 is LNHDA and CDR2 is SQIVND (reference sequence). J gave up 4 bases and V 10 bases, and 14 bases lay outside the gene matches. This CDR3 comprises 16 residues. Variable domain in full (rest from reference TRBV19 and TRBJ2-1): DGGITQSPKYLFRKEGQNVTLSCEQNLNHDAMYWYRQDPGQGLRLIYYSQIVNDFQKGDIAEGYSVSREKKESFPLTVTSAQKNPTAFYLCATLNTGQGLYNEQFFGPGTRLTVL.

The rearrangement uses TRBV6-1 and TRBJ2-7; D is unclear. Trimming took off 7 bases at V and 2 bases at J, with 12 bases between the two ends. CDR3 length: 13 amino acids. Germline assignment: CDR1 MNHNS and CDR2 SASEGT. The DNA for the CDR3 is TGTGCCAGCAACGAAGGGTACCCCTACGAGCAGTACGTC. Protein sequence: CASNEGYPYEQYV.